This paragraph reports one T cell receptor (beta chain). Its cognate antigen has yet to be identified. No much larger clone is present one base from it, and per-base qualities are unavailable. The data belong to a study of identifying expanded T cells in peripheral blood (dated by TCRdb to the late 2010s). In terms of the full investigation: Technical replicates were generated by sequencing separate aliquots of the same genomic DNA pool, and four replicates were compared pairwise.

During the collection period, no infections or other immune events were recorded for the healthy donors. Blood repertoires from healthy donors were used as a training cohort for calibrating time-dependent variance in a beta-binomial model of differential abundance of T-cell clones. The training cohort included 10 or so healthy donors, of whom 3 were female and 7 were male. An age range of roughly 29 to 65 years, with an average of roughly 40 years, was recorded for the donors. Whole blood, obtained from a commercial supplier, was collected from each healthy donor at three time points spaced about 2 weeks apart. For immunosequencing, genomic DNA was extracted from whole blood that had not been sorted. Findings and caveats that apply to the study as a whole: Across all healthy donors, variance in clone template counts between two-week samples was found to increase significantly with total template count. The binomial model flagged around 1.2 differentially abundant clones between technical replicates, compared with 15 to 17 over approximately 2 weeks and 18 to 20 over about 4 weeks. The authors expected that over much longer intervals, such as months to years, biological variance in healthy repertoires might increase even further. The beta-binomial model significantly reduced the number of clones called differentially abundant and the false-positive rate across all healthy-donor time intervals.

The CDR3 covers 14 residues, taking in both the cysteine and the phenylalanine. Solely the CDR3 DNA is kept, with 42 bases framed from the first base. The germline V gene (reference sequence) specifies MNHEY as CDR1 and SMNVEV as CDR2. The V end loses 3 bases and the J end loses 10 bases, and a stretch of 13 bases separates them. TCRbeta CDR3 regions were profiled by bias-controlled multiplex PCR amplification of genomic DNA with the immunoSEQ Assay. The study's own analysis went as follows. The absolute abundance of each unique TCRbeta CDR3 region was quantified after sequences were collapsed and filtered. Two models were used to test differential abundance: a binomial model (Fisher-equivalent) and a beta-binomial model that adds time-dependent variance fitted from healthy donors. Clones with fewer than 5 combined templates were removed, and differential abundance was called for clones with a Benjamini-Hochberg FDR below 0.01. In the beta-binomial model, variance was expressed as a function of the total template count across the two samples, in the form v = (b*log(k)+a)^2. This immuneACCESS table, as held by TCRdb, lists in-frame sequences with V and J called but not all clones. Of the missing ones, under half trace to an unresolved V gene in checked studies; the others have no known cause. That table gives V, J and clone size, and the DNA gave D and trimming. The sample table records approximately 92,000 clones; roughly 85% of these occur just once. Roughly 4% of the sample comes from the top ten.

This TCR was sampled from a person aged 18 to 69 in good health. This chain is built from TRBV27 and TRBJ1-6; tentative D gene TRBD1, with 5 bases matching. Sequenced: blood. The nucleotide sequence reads TGTGCCAGCAGTTTGGCTCAGGGTGGCTCACCCCTCCACTTT. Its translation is CASSLAQGGSPLHF.